This T cell receptor beta chain originates from a study of blood T cell repertoires in COVID-19. Sequencing was performed with immunoSEQ multiplex PCR; in TCRdb, only in-frame clones are kept and a portion is missing. In the table there are around 450,000 clones, around 89% of which are singletons. In germline, CDR1 is KGHSH, CDR2 LQKENI. There are 15 residues in the CDR3. V was pared by 2 bases and J by 11 bases, with 7 bases of the junction left unmatched. The receptor's source is a woman in her 30s with acute or convalescent COVID-19. Sequenced sample: peripheral blood. The chain couples TRBV18 to TRBJ2-1; 12 bases map to TRBD2. The CDR3 nucleotides are TGTGCCAGCTCACCAGGACTAGCGGGGATTGATAAGCAGTTCTTC. It is translated as CASSPGLAGIDKQFF.